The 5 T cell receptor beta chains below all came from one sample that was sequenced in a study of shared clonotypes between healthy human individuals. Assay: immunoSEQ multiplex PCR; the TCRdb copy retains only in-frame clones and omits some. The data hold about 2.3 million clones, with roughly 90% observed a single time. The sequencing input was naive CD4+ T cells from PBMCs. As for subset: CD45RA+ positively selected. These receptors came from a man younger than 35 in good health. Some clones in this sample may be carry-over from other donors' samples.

In DNA form, the CDR3 reads TGTGCCAGCAGGGGGACTAGCGGGGGATACAATGAGCAGTTCTTC. This codes for CASRGTSGGYNEQFF. The chain employs TRBV2 and TRBJ2-1; TRBD2 matches 14 bases. The CDR3 sequence is 15 residues long. Germline V gives CDR1 SNHLY, CDR2 FYNNEI. V shed 6 bases and J 4 bases; nucleotides not matched to a gene: 2.

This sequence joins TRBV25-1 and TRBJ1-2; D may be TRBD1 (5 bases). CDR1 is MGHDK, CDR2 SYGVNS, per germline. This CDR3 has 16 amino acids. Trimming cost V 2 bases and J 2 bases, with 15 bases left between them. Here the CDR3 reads CASSEGSGTANYGYTF. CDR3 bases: TGTGCCAGCAGTGAAGGGTCCGGGACGGCGAACTATGGCTACACCTTC.

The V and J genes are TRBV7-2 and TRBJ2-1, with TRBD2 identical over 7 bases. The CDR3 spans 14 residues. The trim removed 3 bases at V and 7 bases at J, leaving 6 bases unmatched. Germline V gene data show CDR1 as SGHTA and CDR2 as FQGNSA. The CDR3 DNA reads TGTGCCAGCAGCTTCTCATCAGCGGGGAATGAGCAGTTCTTC. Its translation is CASSFSSAGNEQFF. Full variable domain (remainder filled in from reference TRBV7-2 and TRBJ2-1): GAGVSQSPSNKVTEKGKDVELRCDPISGHTALYWYRQSLGQGLEFLIYFQGNSAPDKSGLPSDRFSAERTGGSVSTLTIQRTQQEDSAVYLCASSFSSAGNEQFFGPGTRLTVL.

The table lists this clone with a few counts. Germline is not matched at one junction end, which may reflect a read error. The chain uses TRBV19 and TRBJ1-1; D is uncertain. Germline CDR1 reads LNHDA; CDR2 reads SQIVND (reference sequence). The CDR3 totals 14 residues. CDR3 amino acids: CASSLDPGRTEAFF. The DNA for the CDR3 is TGTGCCAGTAGTCTAGATCCTGGAAGGACTGAAGCTTTCTTT.

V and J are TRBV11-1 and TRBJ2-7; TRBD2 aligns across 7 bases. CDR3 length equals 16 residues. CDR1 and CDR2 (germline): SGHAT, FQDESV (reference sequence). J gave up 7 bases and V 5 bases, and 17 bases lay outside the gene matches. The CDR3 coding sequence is TGTGCCAGCAGCCTCCAGATGGGGGGGATGGCCGGTGAGCAGTACTTC. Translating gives CASSLQMGGMAGEQYF. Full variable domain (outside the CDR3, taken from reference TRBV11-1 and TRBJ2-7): EAEVAQSPRYKITEKSQAVAFWCDPISGHATLYWYRQILGQGPELLVQFQDESVVDDSQLPKDRFSAERLKGVDSTLKIQPAELGDSAMYLCASSLQMGGMAGEQYFGPGTRLTVT.